The rows below give T cell receptor beta chains drawn from one sample of a study of cytomegalovirus exposure and HLA in healthy donors. Profiling relied on immunoSEQ multiplex PCR, and the TCRdb table lists in-frame clones only, not all of them. The sample gives fewer than 140,000 clones, about two thirds of which show up once; over 2.5% is in the top ten. Sequencing was done on a sample of PBMCs. The receptors come from a female donor in good health and CMV-seronegative. Each CDR3 is given without its conserved first and last residue. Each record gives: V gene, clone size, CDR3 length, CDR3 protein. Clone size appears in some rows only: once, few, many, or a class for an expanded clone.

TRBV27 - 13 ASSLSTTGVEKLF
TRBV12-5 - 10 ASGPGQAEAF
TRBV15 - 14 ATSGSQGSGANVLT
TRBV30 few 14 AWSVYQGARGEKLF
TRBV5-1 - 14 ASSLGGQLAKNIQY
TRBV11-3 - 11 ASSLPPLDEQF
TRBV6-5 - 12 ASRPGPGPGELF
TRBV7-3 - 14 ASSLDSGRGTDTQY
TRBV5-1 - 12 ASSGDRGPYEQY
TRBV30 - 14 AWSLSLGRGYQPQH
TRBV27 few 12 ASKRRGFQETQY
TRBV6-1 few 10 ASRGGGETQY
TRBV11-2 - 12 ASSLGTGEYEQY
TRBV9 - 13 ASSVEGLAGAEQY
TRBV29-1 - 10 SVVNSAVGEF
TRBV6-5 - 13 ASSYSAGSNQPQH
TRBV5-1 - 12 ASSLVTGRETQY
TRBV19 - 14 ASSMIPGQGTGEQY
TRBV30 - 10 AWTVGSYEQF
TRBV10-1 - 13 ASSYSSGSFNEQF
TRBV4-2 - 15 ASSRGAAVATNEKLF
TRBV5-1 few 13 ASSGVAGAGDTQY